This T cell receptor beta chain was obtained from a study of T cells after yellow fever vaccination. Points from the study as a whole: Clonotypes shared by both compartments, CD4 and CD8, made up a small share. Reappearing after the booster were most of the clones from primary vaccination (around 96% CD4, 88% CD8).

TCRdb analysed the 5' RACE reads with MiXCR anew, one entry per CDR3 protein. The table records almost 600,000 distinct CDR3 sequences, about 13% of them present only once. CDR1 is MDHEN, CDR2 SYDVKM, per germline. Trimming at V came to 7 bases and at J to 7 bases, leaving 5 bases not matched to a gene. This CDR3 is built from 14 residues. A few counts support this clonotype. As yet, its antigen is unknown. The source was PBMCs, collected on the day of the yellow fever booster vaccination. The chain employs TRBV28 and TRBJ2-2, with TRBD1 identical over 11 bases. The TCR was taken from a man aged 25 to 40 who received the YFV17D yellow fever vaccine. The CDR3 sequence is CASNGQGAIGELFF. The CDR3 DNA follows: TGTGCCAGCAATGGACAGGGGGCGATCGGGGAGCTGTTTTTT. The whole variable domain, remainder taken from reference TRBV28 and TRBJ2-2, is DVKVTQSSRYLVKRTGEKVFLECVQDMDHENMFWYRQDPGLGLRLIYFSYDVKMKEKGDIPEGYSVSREKKERFSLILESASTNQTSMYLCASNGQGAIGELFFGEGSRLTVL.